Below, 15 T cell receptor beta chains from the same sample are listed, as sequenced in a study of T cells after yellow fever vaccination. TCRdb fed the 5' RACE reads into MiXCR, producing one record per CDR3 protein. The sample records around 530,000 distinct CDR3 sequences, 17% being singletons. The sample consisted of PBMCs, taken less than 6 days after the first yellow fever vaccination. All receptors derive from a man aged 18-30 years who received the YFV17D yellow fever vaccine.

The gene calls are TRBV6-1 and TRBJ2-3; 10 nucleotides agree with TRBD1. The CDR3 has 17 amino acids. Germline lookup yields CDR1 MNHNS and CDR2 SASEGT. V shed 2 bases and J 2 bases; nucleotides not matched to a gene: 7. The CDR3 DNA follows: TGTGCCAGCAGTGAACCCGCGGGGACAGGGGTCACAGATACGCAGTATTTT. It codes for CASSEPAGTGVTDTQYF.

This clonotype turned up a few times. CDR3 DNA sequence: TGTGCCAGCAGCGCCGGACTAGCACGGGAGCAGTACTTC. Amino acids: CASSAGLAREQYF. V is TRBV9 and J is TRBJ2-7; 8 bases agree with TRBD2. Unmatched junction bases numbered 6, after V lost 3 bases and J lost 7 bases. The CDR3 is 13 residues long. CDR1 is SGDLS, CDR2 YYNGEE, per germline.

V is TRBV12-3 or TRBV12-4 and J is TRBJ2-5; a weak D match, TRBD2 (7 bases). Trimming took 6 bases from V and 1 from J, leaving 21 bases between them. The CDR3 has 17 residues. CDR3 in DNA: TGTGCCAGCAGCCAACCAGACTTGGGGGGGGCCCAAGAGACCCAGTACTTC. Amino acid sequence: CASSQPDLGGAQETQYF.

The chain has TRBV6-1 and TRBJ2-2; D might be TRBD1 (6 bases). The V gene lost 3 bases and the J gene lost 3 bases, with 14 bases spanning the gap. The CDR3 runs 16 residues. The germline CDR1 and CDR2 sequences are MNHNS and SASEGT. The CDR3 reads CASSDVSGEDTGELFF. In nucleotides, the CDR3 is TGTGCCAGCAGTGATGTTTCAGGGGAAGACACCGGGGAGCTGTTTTTT.

This chain connects TRBV27 to TRBJ2-4; 12 positions match TRBD2. The CDR3 runs to 15 residues. V trimming: 5 bases; J trimming: 8 bases; junction bases outside the gene matches: 7. The germline V gene encodes CDR1 MNHEY and CDR2 SMNVEV (reference sequence). DNA of the CDR3: TGTGCCAGCAGTCCGCTAGCGGGGGGGCTAGACATTCAGTACTTC. This codes for CASSPLAGGLDIQYF.

A few counts support this clonotype. The chain employs TRBV6-2 or TRBV6-3 and TRBJ2-1; 8 nucleotides line up with TRBD2. Germline V lookup: CDR1 MNHEY, CDR2 SVGEGT. J lost 4 bases, V lost 2 bases, and 10 bases had no gene match. This CDR3 has 17 amino acids. The CDR3 region is CASSYPGMVAGYNEQFF. DNA for the CDR3: TGTGCCAGCAGTTACCCGGGGATGGTAGCGGGGTACAATGAGCAGTTCTTC.

The chain uses TRBV2 and TRBJ2-7, with D uncertain. CDR3 length: 13 residues. V dropped 7 bases and J dropped 0 bases, with 10 bases sitting between them. From germline, CDR1 is SNHLY and CDR2 FYNNEI. The CDR3 sequence is CASIPVSSYEQYF. The CDR3 DNA follows: TGTGCCAGCATTCCCGTAAGCTCCTACGAGCAGTACTTC.

The rearrangement links TRBV12-5 to TRBJ2-7, with D unresolved. Germline values: CDR1 LGHNT, CDR2 FRNRAP. There are 10 residues in the CDR3. The CDR3 loop reads CPQRLGEQYV. Written as DNA, the CDR3 is TGTCCGCAAAGGCTAGGCGAGCAGTACGTC.

This clonotype was detected a few times. CDR3: CASRPGGARAEQFF. The CDR3 DNA sequence: TGTGCCAGCAGGCCCGGGGGGGCGCGTGCCGAGCAGTTCTTC. The chain has TRBV9 and TRBJ2-1; TRBD2 matches at 8 bases. Germline V gene lookup returns CDR1 SGDLS and CDR2 YYNGEE. The CDR3 has 14 residues. With 5 bases clipped from V and 10 bases from J, the junction kept 11 bases outside the gene matches.

CDR3: CASRDSYFSYNSPLHF. The CDR3 nucleotides read TGTGCCAGCCGGGACAGCTATTTCTCCTATAATTCACCCCTCCACTTT. This sequence joins TRBV6-1 and TRBJ1-6; 7 bases are shared with TRBD1. The CDR3 consists of 16 residues. V lost 8 bases, J lost 0 bases, and 7 bases stayed unmatched. Germline-derived CDR1 and CDR2 are MNHNS and SASEGT.

The chain carries TRBV10-3 and TRBJ1-6; D uncertain. The V end lost 2 bases, the J end lost 7 bases, and 9 bases lay between the germline ends. CDR1 is ENHRY and CDR2 is SYGVKD in the germline V gene. This CDR3 has 14 residues. This CDR3 reads CAISEAGLNSPLHF. The DNA of the CDR3 is TGTGCCATCAGTGAGGCGGGATTGAATTCACCCCTCCACTTT.

The genes are TRBV12-3 or TRBV12-4 and TRBJ2-3, with 7 bases that match TRBD2. The CDR3 covers 14 residues. After removal of 1 base from V and 6 bases from J, the junction contained 4 bases not matched to a gene. CDR3 sequence: CASSLGTSIDTQYF. CDR3 sequence (DNA): TGTGCCAGCAGTTTAGGGACTAGTATCGATACGCAGTATTTT.

The rearrangement links TRBV7-2 to TRBJ1-5; D gene unclear. Germline-derived CDR1 and CDR2 are SGHTA and FQGNSA. The ends were cut back, 6 bases at V and 4 bases at J, with 13 bases in the middle. The CDR3 is 14 amino acids. CDR3: CASSPDGVNQPQHF. CDR3 coding DNA: TGTGCCAGCAGTCCTGACGGGGTTAATCAGCCCCAGCATTTT.

This clonotype was observed a few times. V gene TRBV5-6 combines with J gene TRBJ2-3; TRBD2 aligns across 13 bases. The trim removed 1 base at V and 5 bases at J, leaving 4 bases unmatched. The CDR3 is 16 residues long. CDR1 and CDR2 (germline): SGHDT, YYEEEE. The CDR3 region has the DNA TGTGCCAGCAGCTTGCTCGGACTAGCGGGGGAAGATACGCAGTATTTT. Its protein product is CASSLLGLAGEDTQYF. Combining the CDR3 with reference TRBV5-6 and TRBJ2-3 gives the whole variable domain DAGVTQSPTHLIKTRGQQVTLRCSPKSGHDTVSWYQQALGQGPQFIFQYYEEEERQRGNFPDRFSGHQFPNYSSELNVNALLLGDSALYLCASSLLGLAGEDTQYFGPGTRLTVL.

The chain uses TRBV7-8 and TRBJ1-1, with D perhaps matching TRBD1 (5 bases). V lost 5 bases, J lost 7 bases, and 20 bases lay in between. Germline V gene data show CDR1 as SGHVS and CDR2 as FQNEAQ. This CDR3 has 15 residues. CDR3 in amino acids: CASSHLQALWYEAFF. The DNA for the CDR3 is TGTGCCAGCAGCCACCTACAGGCCCTGTGGTATGAAGCTTTCTTT.